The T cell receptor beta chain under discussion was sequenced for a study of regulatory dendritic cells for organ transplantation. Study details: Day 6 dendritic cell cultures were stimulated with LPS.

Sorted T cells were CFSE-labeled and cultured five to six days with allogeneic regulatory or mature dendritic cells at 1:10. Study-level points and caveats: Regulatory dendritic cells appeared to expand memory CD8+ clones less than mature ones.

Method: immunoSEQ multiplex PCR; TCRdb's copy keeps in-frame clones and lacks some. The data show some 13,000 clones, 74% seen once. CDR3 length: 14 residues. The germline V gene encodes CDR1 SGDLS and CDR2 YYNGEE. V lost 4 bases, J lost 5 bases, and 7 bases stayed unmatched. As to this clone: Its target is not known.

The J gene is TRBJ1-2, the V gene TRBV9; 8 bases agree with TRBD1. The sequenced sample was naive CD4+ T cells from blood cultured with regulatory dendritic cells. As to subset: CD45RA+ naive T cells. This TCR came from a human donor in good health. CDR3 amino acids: CASSPGQGGYGYTF. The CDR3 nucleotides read TGTGCCAGCAGCCCCGGACAGGGAGGATATGGCTACACCTTC.